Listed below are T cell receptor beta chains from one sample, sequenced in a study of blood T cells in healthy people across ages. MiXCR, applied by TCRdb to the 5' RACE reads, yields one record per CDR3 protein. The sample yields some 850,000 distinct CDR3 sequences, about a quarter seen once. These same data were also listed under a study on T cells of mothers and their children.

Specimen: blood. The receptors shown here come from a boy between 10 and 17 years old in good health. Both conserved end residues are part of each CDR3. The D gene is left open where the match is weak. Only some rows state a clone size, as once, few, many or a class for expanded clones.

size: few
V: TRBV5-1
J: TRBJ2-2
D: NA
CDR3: CASSPDVPYTGELFF
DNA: TGCGCCAGCAGCCCTGACGTTCCCTACACCGGGGAGCTGTTTTTT

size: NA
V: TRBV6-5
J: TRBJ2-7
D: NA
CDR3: CASSYSTQGSSYEQYF
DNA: TGTGCCAGCAGTTACTCGACTCAGGGGAGCTCCTACGAGCAGTACTTC

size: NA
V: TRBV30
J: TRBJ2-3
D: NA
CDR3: CAWRGMTATDTQYF
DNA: TGTGCCTGGAGAGGGATGACGGCCACAGATACGCAGTATTTT

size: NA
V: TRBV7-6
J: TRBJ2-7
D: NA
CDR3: CASSLGGATSYEQYF
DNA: TGTGCCAGCAGCTTAGGCGGGGCGACTTCCTACGAGCAGTACTTC

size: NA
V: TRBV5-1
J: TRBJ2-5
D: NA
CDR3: CASSSWQGEGVETQYF
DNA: TGCGCCAGCAGCTCCTGGCAGGGGGAGGGTGTAGAGACCCAGTACTTC

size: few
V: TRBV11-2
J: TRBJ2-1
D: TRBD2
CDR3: CASSLVASGVYEQFF
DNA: TGTGCCAGCAGCTTAGTGGCTAGCGGGGTTTACGAGCAGTTCTTC

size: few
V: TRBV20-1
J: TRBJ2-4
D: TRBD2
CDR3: CSVFSGGGNIQYF
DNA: TGCAGTGTTTTTAGCGGGGGGGGAAACATTCAGTACTTC

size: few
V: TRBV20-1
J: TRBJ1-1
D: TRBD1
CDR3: CSAHPGGDTEAFF
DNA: TGCAGTGCTCACCCAGGGGGTGACACTGAAGCTTTCTTT

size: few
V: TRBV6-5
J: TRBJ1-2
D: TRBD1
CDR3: CASSRGQGHGYTF
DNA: TGTGCCAGCAGTCGAGGACAGGGACATGGCTACACCTTC

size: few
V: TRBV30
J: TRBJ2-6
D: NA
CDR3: CAWSPKSGDILSGANVLTF
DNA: TGTGCCTGGAGTCCGAAATCGGGGGACATCCTCTCTGGGGCCAACGTCCTGACTTTC

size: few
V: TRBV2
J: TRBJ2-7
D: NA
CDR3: CAGGTAEYYEQYF
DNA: TGTGCCGGGGGGACAGCCGAGTACTACGAGCAGTACTTC

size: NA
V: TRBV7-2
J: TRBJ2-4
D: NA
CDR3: CASSLVSGSGIQYF
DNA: TGTGCCAGCAGCTTAGTATCAGGGAGCGGCATTCAGTACTTC

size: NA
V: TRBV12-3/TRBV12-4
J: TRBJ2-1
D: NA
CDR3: CASKLGSRGENEQFF
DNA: TGTGCCAGCAAACTGGGTTCGCGAGGGGAGAATGAGCAGTTCTTC

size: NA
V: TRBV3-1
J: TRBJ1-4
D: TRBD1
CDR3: CASSQDRGANEKLFF
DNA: TGTGCCAGCAGCCAGGACAGGGGAGCTAATGAAAAACTGTTTTTT

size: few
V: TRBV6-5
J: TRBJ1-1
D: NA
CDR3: CASSTAGGNTEAFF
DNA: TGTGCCAGCAGTACGGCCGGGGGAAACACTGAAGCTTTCTTT

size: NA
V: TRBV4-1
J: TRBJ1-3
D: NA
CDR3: CASSQGGAESGNTIYF
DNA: TGCGCCAGCAGCCAAGGCGGGGCGGAGTCTGGAAACACCATATATTTT

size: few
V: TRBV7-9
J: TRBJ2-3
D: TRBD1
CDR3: CASSLKGTGGPDTQYF
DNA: TGTGCCAGCAGCTTAAAGGGGACAGGGGGCCCAGATACGCAGTATTTT

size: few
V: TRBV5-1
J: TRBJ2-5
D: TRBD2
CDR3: CASNSGAETQYF
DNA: TGCGCCAGCAATAGCGGGGCTGAGACCCAGTACTTC

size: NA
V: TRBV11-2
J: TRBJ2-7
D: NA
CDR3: CASSRLLVRDEQYF
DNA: TGTGCCAGCAGCCGACTACTAGTGCGAGACGAGCAGTACTTC

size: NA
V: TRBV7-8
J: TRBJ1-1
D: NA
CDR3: CASSPRQPEAFF
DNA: TGTGCCAGCAGCCCCCGACAGCCTGAAGCTTTCTTT